These 19 T cell receptor beta chains were all obtained from the same sample, sequenced in a study of T-cell reconstitution after alpha-beta-depleted transplantation in children. TCRbeta library preparation incorporated unique molecular identifiers. TCRdb redid the calling of the PCR reads with MiXCR, one entry per CDR3 protein. The sample has about 200,000 distinct CDR3 sequences, just over 14% seen once. Sequences were derived from PBMCs from the stem cell graft donor, sampled from the stem cell graft. The receptors stem from a human donor who donated a stem cell graft to a child with acute lymphoblastic leukemia.

This clonotype was counted ten times or more. The J gene is TRBJ1-2, the V gene TRBV20-1; TRBD1 might be the D (5 bases). The CDR3 contains 15 residues. V was cut by 0 bases and J by 3 bases, with 14 bases left in between. Germline V gene lookup returns CDR1 DFQATT and CDR2 SNEGSKA (reference sequence). The CDR3 protein is CSARDRRGGYYGYTF. The DNA of the CDR3 is TGCAGTGCTAGAGATAGGAGGGGTGGGTACTATGGCTACACCTTC.

This clonotype was picked up a small number of times. This rearrangement joins TRBV9 to TRBJ1-2; weak D call: TRBD1 (5 bases). The CDR3 is 14 amino acids. Trimming cost V 1 base and J 4 bases, with 11 bases left between them. The germline gives CDR1 SGDLS, CDR2 YYNGEE. This CDR3 reads CASSVWEGTYGYTF. CDR3 nucleotide sequence: TGTGCCAGCAGCGTATGGGAGGGGACCTATGGCTACACCTTC.

This clonotype was seen ten or more times. The rearrangement uses TRBV7-9 and TRBJ2-2; TRBD1 agrees at 9 bases. The V gene end was trimmed by 6 bases and the J gene end by 2 bases; junction bases not matched to a gene: 7. The CDR3 length is 16 residues. CDR1 and CDR2 (germline): SEHNR, FQNEAQ (reference sequence). The CDR3 bases are TGTGCCAGCAGGCCGGACAGGGGTTCAAACACCGGGGAGCTGTTTTTT. As protein: CASRPDRGSNTGELFF.

This clonotype was picked up a small number of times. The chain has TRBV19 and TRBJ2-3; 8 bases are shared with TRBD2. Per the germline V gene, CDR1 is LNHDA and CDR2 is SQIVND (reference sequence). V was pared by 3 bases and J by 4 bases, with 9 bases of the junction left unmatched. This CDR3 contains 16 residues. The CDR3 protein is CASSMRAGAVPDTQYF. The CDR3 DNA sequence: TGTGCCAGTAGTATGAGAGCGGGAGCAGTACCAGATACGCAGTATTTT.

The rearrangement uses TRBV27 and TRBJ1-5; a possible D gene is TRBD1 (6 bases). The CDR3 is made up of 17 amino acids. Between the trimmed V and J ends, which lost 5 bases and 2 bases, there was a span of 19 bases. In germline, CDR1 is MNHEY, CDR2 SMNVEV (reference sequence). The CDR3 sequence is CASSRQAVRSRNQPQHF. The DNA of the CDR3 is TGTGCCAGCAGTCGACAGGCCGTGAGGTCCCGCAATCAGCCCCAGCATTTT.

This clonotype has just a few counts. The chain employs TRBV5-1 and TRBJ2-1; 8 bases align to TRBD1. Germline assignment: CDR1 SGHRS and CDR2 YFSETQ. Trimming at V came to 0 bases and at J to 5 bases, leaving 4 bases not matched to a gene. The CDR3 is 15 amino acids. The CDR3 region is CASSLGQGAHNEQFF. DNA for the CDR3: TGCGCCAGCAGCTTGGGGCAGGGGGCCCACAATGAGCAGTTCTTC.

This clonotype was counted only a few times. The V gene is TRBV12-3 or TRBV12-4, the J gene TRBJ1-3; D uncertain. Between the trimmed V and J ends, which lost 0 bases and 0 bases, there was a span of 3 bases. This CDR3 is built from 14 residues. The CDR3 loop reads CASSLAGSGNTIYF. CDR3 nucleotide sequence: TGTGCCAGCAGTTTAGCAGGCTCTGGAAACACCATATATTTT.

This clonotype was seen ten or more times. CDR3 in amino acids: CSARQSLYTDTQYF. The CDR3 DNA is TGCAGCGCGCGACAGTCCCTTTACACAGATACGCAGTATTTT. The rearrangement uses TRBV29-1 and TRBJ2-3; possibly TRBD1 for D (5 bases). The germline V gene encodes CDR1 SQVTM and CDR2 ANQGSEA. The V end lost 7 bases, the J end lost 2 bases, and 16 bases lay between the germline ends. The CDR3 length is 14 residues.

This clonotype turned up a few times. The chain joins TRBV5-1 to TRBJ2-2, with D hard to call. The V end was cut by 0 bases, the J end by 1 base, with 7 bases between. Germline values: CDR1 SGHRS, CDR2 YFSETQ. The CDR3 is 15 residues long. The CDR3: CASSLGQMNTGELFF. The CDR3 DNA is TGCGCCAGCAGCTTGGGCCAGATGAACACCGGGGAGCTGTTTTTT.

This clonotype was seen many times. The rearrangement joins TRBV27 to TRBJ2-1; D call uncertain. Trimming pared 5 bases from V and 0 bases from J, leaving 5 bases between. Germline V gene data show CDR1 as MNHEY and CDR2 as SMNVEV (reference sequence). The CDR3 runs to 13 residues. This CDR3 is CASSPRSYNEQFF. In DNA form, the CDR3 reads TGTGCCAGCAGTCCCCGCTCCTACAATGAGCAGTTCTTC.

This clonotype was detected ten times or more. The V gene is TRBV20-1, the J gene TRBJ1-5, with D tentatively TRBD1 (6 bases). V shed 6 bases and J shed 2 bases, with 20 bases lying between them. The CDR3 length is 16 residues. CDR1 is DFQATT and CDR2 is SNEGSKA in the germline V gene (reference sequence). CDR3 amino acids: CSARPNRELGNQPQHF. Here the CDR3 DNA reads TGCAGTGCGAGACCGAACAGGGAATTGGGCAATCAGCCCCAGCATTTT.

This clonotype was picked up a small number of times. The rearrangement links TRBV5-5 to TRBJ2-3; TRBD2 matches 7 bases. From germline, CDR1 is SGHKS and CDR2 YYEKEE (reference sequence). The CDR3 extends over 18 amino acids. J lost 4 bases, V lost 5 bases, and 19 bases had no gene match. CDR3 sequence reads: CASSHQKERGLIADTQYF. The CDR3 DNA follows: TGTGCCAGCAGTCATCAGAAAGAGCGGGGTCTAATCGCAGATACGCAGTATTTT.

The chain has TRBV5-6 and TRBJ2-1; unclear D gene. The length of the CDR3 is 16 residues. Germline CDR1 reads SGHDT; CDR2 reads YYEEEE. Trimming removed 4 bases at V and 0 bases at J, with 14 bases between. DNA for the CDR3: TGTGCCAGCAGCCGGATTGGCCTGAGCTCCTACAATGAGCAGTTCTTC. This gives the protein CASSRIGLSSYNEQFF.

Ten or more counts support this clonotype. The chain links TRBV6-1 to TRBJ2-6, with unresolved D. V lost 5 bases and J 2 bases, leaving 10 bases between the germline ends. The length of the CDR3 is 15 residues. CDR1 is MNHNS and CDR2 is SASEGT in the germline V gene. CDR3 protein: CASSTDGPGANVLTF. In DNA form, the CDR3 reads TGTGCCAGCAGTACGGACGGGCCTGGGGCCAACGTCCTGACTTTC.

This clonotype was seen repeatedly, ten times or more. The chain uses TRBV12-3 or TRBV12-4 and TRBJ2-3, with TRBD2 identical over 9 bases. There are 15 residues in the CDR3. The J segment lost 3 bases and the V segment lost 6 bases, leaving 7 bases of the junction unmatched. CDR3 in amino acids: CASSPSSGETDTQYF. CDR3 nucleotide sequence: TGTGCCAGCAGCCCTTCTAGCGGGGAGACAGATACGCAGTATTTT.

This clonotype was counted many times. The chain joins TRBV20-1 to TRBJ2-3; 7 positions match TRBD1. Trimming cost V 1 base and J 2 bases; bases outside gene matches: 9. The CDR3 has 16 residues. Germline V CDR1 and CDR2: DFQATT, SNEGSKA (reference sequence). The CDR3 DNA is TGCAGTGCTAGAGCCCGCGACAGGGCGGACACAGATACGCAGTATTTT. Translation gives CSARARDRADTDTQYF.

J is TRBJ1-5 and V is TRBV12-5, with a tentative D call TRBD1 (5 bases). V was trimmed by 5 bases and J by 7 bases, leaving 18 bases between them. CDR3 size: 15 residues. In germline, CDR1 is LGHNT, CDR2 FRNRAP. CDR3 DNA: TGTGCTAGTGGTCGGACGGGGGAGGGAGGCCAGCCCCAGCATTTT. Translation gives CASGRTGEGGQPQHF.

Ten or more counts support this clonotype. CDR3 nucleotide sequence: TGTGCCATCCAGGACCTCGGGACAAGTCGGGGCGAGCAGTACTTC. Its protein is CAIQDLGTSRGEQYF. This chain connects TRBV28 to TRBJ2-7; D possibly corresponds to TRBD1 (6 bases). Between the trimmed V and J ends, which lost 10 bases and 6 bases, there was a span of 25 bases. The CDR3 spans 15 residues. Germline-derived CDR1 and CDR2 are MDHEN and SYDVKM.

This clonotype has at least ten counts. The chain has TRBV10-3 and TRBJ2-6; TRBD1 matches 8 bases. Germline V gene lookup returns CDR1 ENHRY and CDR2 SYGVKD. The CDR3 covers 17 residues. V was clipped by 5 bases and J by 0 bases; unmatched bases: 6. The CDR3 DNA reads TGTGCCATCAGTAGGACAGGGACCGACTCTGGGGCCAACGTCCTGACTTTC. Translating it yields CAISRTGTDSGANVLTF.